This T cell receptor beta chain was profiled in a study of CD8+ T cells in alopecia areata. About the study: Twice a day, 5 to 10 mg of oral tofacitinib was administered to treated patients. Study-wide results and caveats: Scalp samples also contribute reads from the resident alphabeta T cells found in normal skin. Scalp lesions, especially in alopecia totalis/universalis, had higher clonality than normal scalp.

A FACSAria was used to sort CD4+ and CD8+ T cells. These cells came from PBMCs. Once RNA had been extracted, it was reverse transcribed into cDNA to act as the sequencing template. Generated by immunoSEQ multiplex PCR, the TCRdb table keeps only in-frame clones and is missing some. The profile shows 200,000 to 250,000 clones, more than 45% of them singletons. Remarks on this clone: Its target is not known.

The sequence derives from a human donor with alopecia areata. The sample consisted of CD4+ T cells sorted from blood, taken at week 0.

CDR3 protein: CASSRPGQGSYGYTF. The CDR3 DNA reads as TGTGCCAGCAGCCGACCGGGACAGGGTTCTTATGGCTACACCTTC. The chain uses TRBV6-5 and TRBJ1-2; 9 bases agree with TRBD1. Germline assignment: CDR1 MNHEY and CDR2 SVGAGI. This CDR3 has 15 amino acids. The trim removed 6 bases at V and 5 bases at J, leaving 10 bases unmatched.